Described below is a single T cell receptor beta chain sequence and its context. Its antigen remains unknown. Germline V CDR1 and CDR2: LNHDA, SQIVND (reference sequence). The CDR3 has 15 residues. Losses at the gene ends were 7 bases for V and 6 bases for J; bases not matched to a gene: 12. The sample originates from a study of beta chain features in type 1 diabetes. TCRB transcripts that were expressed got sequenced, as all of the isolated RNA had been reverse transcribed. Data came from immunoSEQ multiplex PCR; TCRdb stores just in-frame clones and leaves some out. Altogether some 100,000 clones are present, around 40% being singletons, with the ten largest covering 0.065%. Whole-study results and caveats: Shortening of TCRB CDR3s, moderate but significant, appeared in all four CD4+ subsets of Type 1 diabetes patients.

This clonotype was sampled from a woman between 18 and 29 years old in good health. The V call is TRBV19, the J call TRBJ1-3; TRBD1 aligns across 7 bases. Specimen: stem cell memory CD4+ T cells from blood. CDR3 sequence (DNA): TGTGCCAGTACCCCTCTCAGGGGACAGTCAAACACCATATATTTT. This encodes CASTPLRGQSNTIYF.